This T cell receptor beta chain is drawn from a study of blood T cells in healthy people across ages. Germline CDR1 reads DFQATT; CDR2 reads SNEGSKA (reference sequence). This CDR3 is built from 12 residues. V was clipped by 4 bases and J by 4 bases, with 10 bases between them. The sample, approximately 10 milliliters of peripheral blood, was drawn from each donor. This clonotype was seen repeatedly, ten times or more. The antigen remains unidentified. Alongside a J-beta primer mix, a sample-barcoded 5' primer served in a second PCR lasting about 7 to 11 cycles. A minimum of 3 million CDR3-containing paired-end reads was obtained for each sample. TCRdb used MiXCR to reprocess the 5' RACE reads, holding one entry per CDR3 protein. The table includes 650,000 to 800,000 distinct CDR3 sequences, 40% to 50% detected once. Study-wide points: Roughly linear age-related decline in beta diversity appeared, significant by age approximately 40.

The J gene is TRBJ2-5, the V gene TRBV20-1; TRBD2 might be the D (7 bases). The sequenced sample consisted of blood. This receptor was identified in a man in his sixties in good health. The DNA of the CDR3 is TGCAGTGCTAAGGGAGGGGGAGAGACCCAGTACTTC. Its translation: CSAKGGGETQYF.